This T cell receptor beta chain was recovered during a study of identical twins. The table lists this clonotype with a few counts. Trimming pared 4 bases from V and 1 base from J, leaving 13 bases between. This CDR3 contains 14 residues. Germline V gene lookup returns CDR1 DFQATT and CDR2 SNEGSKA (reference sequence). Among all donors, each was a healthy Caucasian. In TCRdb, the 5' RACE reads were re-called with MiXCR into one record per CDR3 protein. The data hold roughly 720,000 distinct CDR3 sequences, with around a sixth observed a single time. These same records also appear under a second study, on T cells expressing NK-cell markers. That paper states: For several experiments, T cell sorting was restricted to the alpha-beta TCR population by means of an anti-gamma-delta TCR antibody.

The TCR comes from a woman between 18 and 29 years old in good health. The rearrangement joins TRBV20-1 to TRBJ1-1, with no clear D. Sequencing was done on a sample of PBMCs. This CDR3 reads CSAKKGSPNTEAFF. The CDR3 nucleotides read TGCAGTGCTAAGAAGGGCAGCCCGAACACTGAAGCTTTCTTT.